A single T cell receptor beta chain is shown here with its context. These data come from a study of OX40 agonist ivuxolimab in advanced cancers. The repertoire was sequenced with immunoSEQ multiplex PCR; TCRdb's copy has only in-frame clones and lacks some. The sample carries approximately 70,000 clones, approximately 85% recorded once. V lost 7 bases and J lost 4, with 21 bases in between. Germline CDR1 reads SGHAT; CDR2 reads FQNNGV. This CDR3 is 16 amino acids long. The sample here was CD4+ or CD8+ T cells sorted from blood, taken in a trial of the OX40 agonist ivuxolimab. This TCR was recovered from an adult with an advanced solid tumor such as melanoma, head and neck, liver or kidney cancer. J is TRBJ2-3 and V is TRBV11-2; D might be TRBD2 (6 bases). The CDR3, as DNA: TGTGCCAGCACCTACCAAGGCGGGAACGGGGCAGATACGCAGTATTTT. As protein: CASTYQGGNGADTQYF.